Listed below are T cell receptor beta chains from one sample, sequenced in a study of T cell repertoires in cytomegalovirus infection. Antigens of these TCRs are unknown. TCRdb redid the calling of the reads with MiXCR, one entry per CDR3 protein. The sample includes around 430,000 distinct CDR3 sequences, approximately 42% of them seen just once. The specimen comprised cultured PBMCs, sampled from culture after CMV antigen stimulation. The receptors stem from a human donor in good health (CMV status not recorded). Some clones in this sample may be carry-over from other donors' samples. The CDR3 runs from the conserved cysteine through the conserved F or W. D genes are given only for firm matches. Expanded clones are given a class, and other clones once, few, many or no size at all.

>TRBV4-1|.|18|TRBJ1-2|TRBD1
TGCGCCAGCAGCCAAGCCGTTTTAGGGACAGGGCCGGACGATGGCTACACCTTC
CASSQAVLGTGPDDGYTF
>TRBV30|.|14|TRBJ1-6|TRBD1
TGTGCCTGGATTAGGGACAGGACAAATTCACCCCTCCACTTT
CAWIRDRTNSPLHF
>TRBV7-6|many|15|TRBJ1-2|.
TGTGCCAGCAGCGGATTTGACAGCAAGGTCAATGGCTACACCTTC
CASSGFDSKVNGYTF
>TRBV19|few|15|TRBJ2-3|.
TGTGCCAGTAGCGCGGGGCGCGGGAGCACAGATACGCAGTATTTT
CASSAGRGSTDTQYF
>TRBV7-9|.|13|TRBJ1-3|.
TGTGCCAGCAGCCCACAGGATAAGGACACCATATATTTT
CASSPQDKDTIYF
>TRBV12-3/TRBV12-4|few|16|TRBJ1-5|.
TGTGCCAGCAGTGCACACCCGGGGGCGGGGAACCAGCCCCAGCATTTT
CASSAHPGAGNQPQHF
>TRBV7-2|few|15|TRBJ1-1|.
TGTGCCAGCAGCTTATGGGGCAGTTCGAACACTGAAGCTTTCTTT
CASSLWGSSNTEAFF
>TRBV7-2|.|15|TRBJ2-7|.
TGTGCCAGCAGCCCTACTAGCCAGAGCTCCTACGAGCAGTACTTC
CASSPTSQSSYEQYF
>TRBV7-2|many|14|TRBJ2-3|.
TGTGCCAGCAGCCCTCCTACTAGAACAGATACGCAGTATTTT
CASSPPTRTDTQYF
>TRBV7-2|once|16|TRBJ2-1|TRBD2
TGTGCCAGCAGCTGGGAGGGACTAGCCTCCTACAATGAGCAGTTCTTC
CASSWEGLASYNEQFF
>TRBV20-1|.|13|TRBJ2-5|.
TGCAGTGCTAGAGCGGGAGCCGGAGAGACCCAGTACTTC
CSARAGAGETQYF
>TRBV3-1|.|14|TRBJ2-2|TRBD1
TGTGCCAGCAGCAGCCGGGACAGGGTCGGGGAGCTGTTTTTT
CASSSRDRVGELFF
>TRBV11-3|.|12|TRBJ2-5|.
TGTGCCAGCAAGGCCGCCCAAGAGACCCAGTACTTC
CASKAAQETQYF
>TRBV7-8|.|15|TRBJ2-7|.
TGTGCCAGCAGCTTAGTCGGGACGTACTCCTACGAGCAGTACTTC
CASSLVGTYSYEQYF
>TRBV18|many|13|TRBJ2-5|.
TGTGCCAGCTCAGCCGGACCTCAAGAGACCCAGTACTTC
CASSAGPQETQYF
>TRBV12-3/TRBV12-4|.|11|TRBJ1-1|.
TGTGCCAGCACCTCCGATGTGGTAGCTTTCTTT
CASTSDVVAFF
>TRBV5-4|.|13|TRBJ2-4|.
TGTGCCAGCAGCTTAAGACCCAGAAACATTCAGTACTTC
CASSLRPRNIQYF
>TRBV7-2|many|13|TRBJ2-7|.
TGTGCCAGCAGCTTAGGACGGAGCTACGAGCAGTACTTC
CASSLGRSYEQYF
>TRBV2|.|13|TRBJ1-1|.
TGTGCCAGCAGACTTGGAGGGGCCACTGAAGCTTTCTTT
CASRLGGATEAFF
>TRBV28|few|15|TRBJ2-1|TRBD2
TGTGCCAGCAGCATACTAGCGGGGGGAAGCGATGAGCAGTTCTTC
CASSILAGGSDEQFF
>TRBV12-3/TRBV12-4|few|14|TRBJ2-3|.
TGTGCCAGCAGTTTTACCGGGGCGGGAGATACGCAGTATTTT
CASSFTGAGDTQYF